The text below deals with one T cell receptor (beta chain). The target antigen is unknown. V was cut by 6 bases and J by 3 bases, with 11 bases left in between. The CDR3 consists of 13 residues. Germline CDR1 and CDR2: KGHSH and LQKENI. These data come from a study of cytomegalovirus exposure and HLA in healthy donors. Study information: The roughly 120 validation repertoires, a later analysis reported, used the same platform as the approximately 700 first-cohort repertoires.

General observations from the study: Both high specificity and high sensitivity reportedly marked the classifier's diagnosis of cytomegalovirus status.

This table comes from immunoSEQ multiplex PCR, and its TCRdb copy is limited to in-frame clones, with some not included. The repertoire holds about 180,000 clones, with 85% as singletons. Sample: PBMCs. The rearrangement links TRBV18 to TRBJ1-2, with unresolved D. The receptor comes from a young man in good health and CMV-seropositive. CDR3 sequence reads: CASSKYNDYGYTF. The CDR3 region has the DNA TGTGCCAGCTCTAAATACAACGACTATGGCTACACCTTC.